This T cell receptor beta chain originates from a study of blood T cell repertoires in COVID-19. As for the study in general: COVID-19 samples from acute and convalescent phases originated in the United States, Italy and Spain.

Cohorts were determined from participant-reported clinical history. Donors in Cohort 3 counted as recovered after two negative PCRs, clearance, or symptom resolution. CDR1 and CDR2 from the germline V gene are SGDLS and YYNGEE. The CDR3 has 15 amino acids. With 3 bases removed from V and 2 bases from J, the gap between germline ends came to 12 bases. This clone showed up just once. The assay was immunoSEQ multiplex PCR, and TCRdb's table has in-frame clones only and misses some. The table shows about 250,000 clones, with approximately 90% occurring only once. Sequencing was done on a sample of PBMCs or T cells enriched from blood (not recorded which). This TCR derives from a young woman who had recovered from COVID-19. V usage is TRBV9 and J usage is TRBJ2-1, with a weak D call TRBD1 (6 bases). CDR3 DNA: TGTGCCAGCAGCGGAACAGGGTCCGCCTACAATGAGCAGTTCTTC. The encoded protein is CASSGTGSAYNEQFF.